These 27 T cell receptor beta chains were sequenced from one sample in a study of regulatory T cells in long-lasting Graves disease. Time point indicated: persistent/refractory GD, antithyroid drugs over 5 years with positive TRAb. From PBMCs, RNA was extracted and then used to make the TCR library. Construction of the TCR beta libraries employed iRepertoire HTBI primers in conjunction with Arm-PCR of CDR3 regions. TCRdb re-called the multiplex PCR reads through MiXCR, storing one row per CDR3 protein. The sample includes more than 350,000 distinct CDR3 sequences, around 23% of them seen just once. The source was peripheral blood mononuclear cells (PBMCs), collected when the disease was refractory, from a patient treated with antithyroid drugs. These receptors were taken from a female donor with Graves disease.

This clonotype showed up many times. This chain links TRBV6-1 with TRBJ2-7, with D perhaps TRBD1 (5 bases). Trimming took 7 bases from V and 10 from J, leaving 17 bases between them. The CDR3 has 12 amino acids. Germline-derived CDR1 and CDR2 are MNHNS and SASEGT. The CDR3 nucleotides are TGTGCCAGCAACGACAGACGACACGGTCAGTACTTC. Protein: CASNDRRHGQYF.

This clonotype was detected ten times or more. CDR3 sequence reads: CASSLGASEAFF. As DNA, the CDR3 is TGTGCCAGCAGTTTAGGCGCCTCTGAAGCTTTCTTT. The rearrangement uses TRBV2 and TRBJ1-1; no reliable D call. This CDR3 contains 12 residues. V gave up 5 bases and J gave up 6 bases, with 10 bases separating them. Germline V gene data show CDR1 as SNHLY and CDR2 as FYNNEI. Together with reference TRBV2 and TRBJ1-1, the CDR3 gives the full variable domain: EPEVTQTPSHQVTQMGQEVILRCVPISNHLYFYWYRQILGQKVEFLVSFYNNEISEKSEIFDDQFSVERPDGSNFTLKIRSTKLEDSAMYFCASSLGASEAFFGQGTRLTVV.

The V call is TRBV29-1, the J call TRBJ1-1; D possibly corresponds to TRBD1 (5 bases). V dropped 2 bases and J dropped 7 bases, with 23 bases sitting between them. The length of the CDR3 is 16 residues. The germline V gene has CDR1 SQVTM and CDR2 ANQGSEA. In DNA, the CDR3 is TGCAGCGTTGAACCGAGGGGTTTTGGTACAGAGGGTGAAGCTTTCTTT. Its protein product is CSVEPRGFGTEGEAFF. Looking up the rest from reference TRBV29-1 and TRBJ1-1 gives the full variable domain: SAVISQKPSRDICQRGTSLTIQCQVDSQVTMMFWYRQQPGQSLTLIATANQGSEATYESGFVIDKFPISRPNLTFSTLTVSNMSPEDSSIYLCSVEPRGFGTEGEAFFGQGTRLTVV.

The chain couples TRBV7-2 to TRBJ1-2, with D uncertain. The CDR3 totals 15 residues. Germline lookup yields CDR1 SGHTA and CDR2 FQGNSA. The V end lost 1 base, the J end lost 5 bases, and 14 bases lay between the germline ends. The CDR3 sequence is CASSLDLDGRYGYTF. In DNA, the CDR3 is TGTGCCAGCAGCTTAGATTTGGACGGACGATATGGCTACACCTTC. Looking up the rest from reference TRBV7-2 and TRBJ1-2 gives the full variable domain: GAGVSQSPSNKVTEKGKDVELRCDPISGHTALYWYRQSLGQGLEFLIYFQGNSAPDKSGLPSDRFSAERTGGSVSTLTIQRTQQEDSAVYLCASSLDLDGRYGYTFGSGTRLTVV.

This chain uses TRBV27 with TRBJ2-3; TRBD2 matches 9 bases. CDR1 MNHEY and CDR2 SMNVEV come from the germline V gene (reference sequence). This CDR3 contains 15 residues. V shed 4 bases and J 5 bases; nucleotides not matched to a gene: 7. The chain's CDR3 is CASSSPLAGQDTQYF. The DNA for the CDR3 is TGTGCCAGCAGTTCCCCCCTAGCGGGACAAGATACGCAGTATTTT.

In this sample, this clonotype turned up many times. The chain recombines TRBV27 with TRBJ2-7; D is possibly TRBD2 (6 bases). This CDR3 spans 15 amino acids. The V end lost 0 bases, the J end lost 2 bases, and 11 bases lay between the germline ends. Germline V gene data show CDR1 as MNHEY and CDR2 as SMNVEV (reference sequence). CDR3 amino acids: CASSLSNPSAYEQYF. DNA for the CDR3: TGTGCCAGCAGTTTATCTAACCCTAGCGCCTACGAGCAGTACTTC.

The sample holds many counts of this clonotype. This chain uses TRBV28 with TRBJ2-7; TRBD1 matches 7 bases. CDR1 and CDR2 from the germline V gene are MDHEN and SYDVKM. Losses at the gene ends were 6 bases for V and 2 bases for J; bases not matched to a gene: 10. CDR3 length: 15 amino acids. In DNA form, the CDR3 reads TGTGCCAGCAGCCAAGACAGGGCAGGTCCCTACGAGCAGTACTTC. Translated: CASSQDRAGPYEQYF.

The chain carries TRBV7-9 and TRBJ1-1; D call uncertain. V gave up 3 bases and J gave up 2 bases, with 7 bases separating them. The germline gives CDR1 SEHNR, CDR2 FQNEAQ (reference sequence). This CDR3 comprises 13 residues. The CDR3 here is CASSFASNTEAFF. CDR3 nucleotide sequence: TGTGCCAGCAGCTTTGCGTCCAACACTGAAGCTTTCTTT.

This clonotype has ten or more counts. This chain uses TRBV2 with TRBJ2-7, with a tentative D call TRBD1 (5 bases). Germline lookup yields CDR1 SNHLY and CDR2 FYNNEI. Trimming cost V 7 bases and J 2 bases, with 12 bases left between them. The CDR3 contains 13 residues. CDR3 amino acids: CASIQGTPYEQYF. CDR3 nucleotide sequence: TGTGCCAGCATTCAGGGAACTCCCTACGAGCAGTACTTC.

This clonotype was recorded a few times. The CDR3 spells CAITRDSGNTIYF. The CDR3 DNA is TGTGCCATCACCCGGGATTCTGGAAACACCATATATTTT. The V call is TRBV10-3, the J call TRBJ1-3; D gene unclear. V was pared by 7 bases and J by 1 base, with 8 bases between. Germline values: CDR1 ENHRY, CDR2 SYGVKD. The CDR3 contains 13 residues.

This clonotype was observed at least ten times. The rearrangement uses TRBV27 and TRBJ1-2, with 8 bases fitting TRBD1. From germline, CDR1 is MNHEY and CDR2 SMNVEV (reference sequence). Trimming removed 2 bases from V and 6 bases from J; junction bases left unmatched: 8. CDR3 size: 15 residues. The CDR3 is CASSLRLGQAHGYTF. CDR3 nucleotides: TGTGCCAGCAGTTTAAGACTGGGACAGGCTCATGGCTACACCTTC.

This clonotype has a handful of counts. This sequence joins TRBV20-1 and TRBJ2-7; 7 bases agree with TRBD1. Germline assignment: CDR1 DFQATT and CDR2 SNEGSKA (reference sequence). This CDR3 spans 14 amino acids. The junction had 9 bases not matched to a gene; V was cut back by 3 bases and J by 4 bases. The CDR3 sequence: CSASPGQARYEQYF. DNA for the CDR3: TGCAGTGCTAGTCCCGGACAGGCGAGATACGAGCAGTACTTC.

This clonotype was seen ten or more times. The chain is built from TRBV20-1 and TRBJ2-2; the match to TRBD2 covers 11 bases. This CDR3 comprises 16 residues. Germline lookup yields CDR1 DFQATT and CDR2 SNEGSKA (reference sequence). Trimming cost V 6 bases and J 5 bases; bases outside gene matches: 11. The CDR3 coding sequence is TGCAGTGCCAACGGACTAGCGGGCCCCTGGACCGGGGAGCTGTTTTTT. Its protein product is CSANGLAGPWTGELFF.

This clonotype has a count of ten or more. The J gene is TRBJ2-7, the V gene TRBV6-1; 11 nucleotides agree with TRBD2. With 9 bases clipped from V and 6 bases from J, the junction kept 10 bases outside the gene matches. Germline values: CDR1 MNHNS, CDR2 SASEGT. The CDR3 spans 14 residues. Here the CDR3 reads CASKIAGGPSEQYF. CDR3 sequence (DNA): TGTGCCAGTAAAATAGCGGGAGGGCCCTCCGAGCAGTACTTC.

Ten or more counts support this clonotype. The genes are TRBV20-1 and TRBJ2-7; the D gene is possibly TRBD2 (6 bases). The germline gives CDR1 DFQATT, CDR2 SNEGSKA (reference sequence). The CDR3 is 15 amino acids. Trimming took off 3 bases at V and 1 base at J, with 16 bases between the two ends. This CDR3 reads CSASPQGGWSYEQYF. In DNA, the CDR3 is TGCAGTGCTAGTCCCCAGGGAGGATGGTCCTACGAGCAGTACTTC.

This clonotype was counted a few times. This may stem from a read error, because a much larger clone lies one nucleotide away. The genes are TRBV2 and TRBJ2-2; D gene ambiguous. The V gene's germline CDR1 is SNHLY and CDR2 FYNNEI. V lost 4 bases, J lost 0 bases, and 12 bases lay in between. This CDR3 region has 16 residues. CDR3: CASSGAGPTNTGELFF. The CDR3 nucleotides read TGTGCCAGCAGTGGAGCAGGACCGACGAACACCGGGGAGCTGTTTTTT.

The table lists this clonotype with many counts. This rearrangement joins TRBV28 to TRBJ1-5; the match to TRBD1 covers 7 bases. Unmatched junction bases numbered 8, after V lost 5 bases and J lost 7 bases. Germline V gene lookup returns CDR1 MDHEN and CDR2 SYDVKM. The length of the CDR3 is 14 residues. CDR3 DNA: TGTGCCAGCAGTCCCACAGGGGCTGTGCAGCCCCAGCATTTT. Its translation: CASSPTGAVQPQHF.

This rearrangement joins TRBV19 to TRBJ2-5; unclear D gene. The CDR3 consists of 12 residues. V was shortened by 3 bases and J by 7 bases, with 9 bases between the two germline ends. CDR1 is LNHDA and CDR2 is SQIVND in the germline V gene (reference sequence). The DNA of the CDR3 is TGTGCCAGTAGTATGAGGTTCGGGACCCAGTACTTC. Protein: CASSMRFGTQYF.

This clonotype was counted many times. The chain recombines TRBV27 with TRBJ2-5; no clear D gene. This CDR3 has 13 residues. Germline CDR1 and CDR2: MNHEY and SMNVEV (reference sequence). V shed 2 bases and J shed 5 bases, with 9 bases lying between them. CDR3 DNA: TGTGCCAGCAGTTTACGGTCTGGGGAGACCCAGTACTTC. It yields the protein CASSLRSGETQYF.

This clonotype showed up just a few times. A much larger clonotype is one base distant, so this may be a read error. The chain recombines TRBV2 with TRBJ1-1; no clear D. CDR1 is SNHLY, CDR2 FYNNEI, per germline. The CDR3 contains 10 residues. Deletions cut 6 bases from V and 4 bases from J, with 3 bases between. The CDR3 here is CASSGTEAFF. CDR3 coding DNA: TGTGCCAGCAGCGGCACTGAAGCTTTCTTT.

This clonotype was detected only a few times. The genes are TRBV28 and TRBJ1-6; a possible D gene is TRBD1 (5 bases). Germline CDR1 is MDHEN and CDR2 is SYDVKM. Trimming took off 6 bases at V and 3 bases at J, with 9 bases between the two ends. This CDR3 is built from 14 residues. CDR3 loop: CASSPGGYNSPLHF. CDR3 in DNA: TGTGCCAGCAGCCCCGGGGGCTATAATTCACCCCTCCACTTT. The complete variable domain, with remaining parts taken from reference TRBV28 and TRBJ1-6, reads DVKVTQSSRYLVKRTGEKVFLECVQDMDHENMFWYRQDPGLGLRLIYFSYDVKMKEKGDIPEGYSVSREKKERFSLILESASTNQTSMYLCASSPGGYNSPLHFGNGTRLTVT.

This clonotype has more than one count but fewer than ten. This chain connects TRBV14 to TRBJ2-2; D is ambiguous. The germline V and J ends were trimmed by 5 bases and 7 bases, with 8 bases remaining between them. This CDR3 has 12 amino acids. Germline V gives CDR1 SGHDN, CDR2 FVKESK. The CDR3 DNA follows: TGTGCCAGCAGCAATACCTACGGGGAGCTGTTTTTT. The encoded protein is CASSNTYGELFF.

The chain combines TRBV5-1 with TRBJ1-1; D is undetermined. This CDR3 has 15 amino acids. The germline V and J ends were trimmed by 0 bases and 3 bases, with 12 bases remaining between them. CDR1 SGHRS and CDR2 YFSETQ come from the germline V gene. CDR3 residues: CASSLVGRIDTEAFF. In nucleotides, the CDR3 is TGCGCCAGCAGCTTGGTGGGGAGGATCGACACTGAAGCTTTCTTT.

This clonotype was observed a handful of times. This chain uses TRBV27 with TRBJ2-7; the D gene is possibly TRBD2 (7 bases). This CDR3 has 14 residues. Trimming cost V 5 bases and J 5 bases, with 16 bases left between them. Germline CDR1 reads MNHEY; CDR2 reads SMNVEV (reference sequence). As DNA, the CDR3 is TGTGCCAGCAGTCCTCGCTGGGGGGGCCACGAGCAGTACTTC. Translated: CASSPRWGGHEQYF.

The table lists this clonotype with a few counts. V usage is TRBV12-3 or TRBV12-4 and J usage is TRBJ2-6; D is ambiguous. V was trimmed by 5 bases and J by 0 bases, leaving 17 bases between them. The CDR3 is made up of 18 amino acids. DNA of the CDR3: TGTGCCAGCAGTCCCGCAGAATTCCGGCTCTCTGGGGCCAACGTCCTGACTTTC. Encoded protein: CASSPAEFRLSGANVLTF.

The V call is TRBV20-1, the J call TRBJ1-5; 7 bases line up with TRBD1. This CDR3 comprises 14 residues. Germline-derived CDR1 and CDR2 are DFQATT and SNEGSKA (reference sequence). Trimming at V came to 5 bases and at J to 2 bases, leaving 6 bases not matched to a gene. For the CDR3, the DNA is TGCAGTGCTCGAAAGACAGGGCGCAATCAGCCCCAGCATTTT. Protein product: CSARKTGRNQPQHF.

This clonotype was counted a few times. The rearrangement uses TRBV5-1 and TRBJ2-7; TRBD1 aligns across 10 bases. CDR1 and CDR2 (germline): SGHRS, YFSETQ. There are 14 residues in the CDR3. J was trimmed by 4 bases and V by 6 bases; bases with no gene match: 7. The CDR3 DNA reads TGCGCCAGCATAAGGCGGGACAGGGGATACGAGCAGTACTTC. This sequence encodes CASIRRDRGYEQYF. Variable domain in full (rest from reference TRBV5-1 and TRBJ2-7): KAGVTQTPRYLIKTRGQQVTLSCSPISGHRSVSWYQQTPGQGLQFLFEYFSETQRNKGNFPGRFSGRQFSNSRSEMNVSTLELGDSALYLCASIRRDRGYEQYFGPGTRLTVT.